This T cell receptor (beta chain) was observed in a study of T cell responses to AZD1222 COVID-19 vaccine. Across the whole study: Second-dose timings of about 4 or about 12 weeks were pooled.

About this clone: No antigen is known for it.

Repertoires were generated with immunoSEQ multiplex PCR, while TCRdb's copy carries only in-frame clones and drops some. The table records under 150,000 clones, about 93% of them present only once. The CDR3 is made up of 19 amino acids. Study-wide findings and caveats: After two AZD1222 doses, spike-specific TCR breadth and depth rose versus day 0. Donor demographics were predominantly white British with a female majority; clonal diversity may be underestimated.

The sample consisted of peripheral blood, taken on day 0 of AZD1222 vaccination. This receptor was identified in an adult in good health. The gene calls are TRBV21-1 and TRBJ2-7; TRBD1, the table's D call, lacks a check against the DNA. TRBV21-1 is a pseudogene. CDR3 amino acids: CASSKPGTGKASTPYEQYF. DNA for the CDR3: TGTGCCAGCAGCAAGCCTGGGACAGGGAAGGCCTCCACTCCTTACGAGCAGTACTTC.